This T cell receptor (beta chain) is from a study of blood T cell repertoires in COVID-19. Germline V lookup: CDR1 LNHDA, CDR2 SQIVND (reference sequence). The junction had 5 bases not matched to a gene; V was cut back by 8 bases and J by 7 bases. This CDR3 has 13 amino acids. As processed by the authors: By means of reference gene primer amplification, nucleated cell counts were estimated. Repertoires were generated with immunoSEQ multiplex PCR, while TCRdb's copy carries only in-frame clones and drops some. The V and J calls and clone size were taken over from that table, and D and trimming were inferred from the DNA. The sample comprises about 230,000 clones, around 86% of which are singletons, and around 15% rests with the top ten.

This TCR derives from a man between 18 and 29 years old who had recovered from COVID-19. Source material: PBMCs or T cells enriched from blood (not recorded which). V is TRBV19 and J is TRBJ2-4; 10 bases map to TRBD1. The CDR3 region is CASGEGQGNIQYF. The CDR3 region has the DNA TGTGCCAGTGGGGAGGGACAGGGGAACATTCAGTACTTC.